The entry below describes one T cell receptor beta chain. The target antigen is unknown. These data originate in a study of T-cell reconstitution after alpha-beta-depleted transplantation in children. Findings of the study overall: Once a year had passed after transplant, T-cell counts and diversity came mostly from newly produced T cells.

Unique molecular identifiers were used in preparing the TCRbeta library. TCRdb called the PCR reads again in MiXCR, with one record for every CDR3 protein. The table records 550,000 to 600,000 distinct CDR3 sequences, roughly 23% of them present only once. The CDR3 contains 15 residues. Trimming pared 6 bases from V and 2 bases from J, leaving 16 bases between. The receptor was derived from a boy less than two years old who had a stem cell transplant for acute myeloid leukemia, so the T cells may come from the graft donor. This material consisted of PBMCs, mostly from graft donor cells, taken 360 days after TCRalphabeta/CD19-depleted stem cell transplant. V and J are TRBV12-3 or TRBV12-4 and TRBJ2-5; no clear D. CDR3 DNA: TGTGCCAGCAGGACCTCCTGGACGGTACAAGAGACCCAGTACTTC. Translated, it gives CASRTSWTVQETQYF.